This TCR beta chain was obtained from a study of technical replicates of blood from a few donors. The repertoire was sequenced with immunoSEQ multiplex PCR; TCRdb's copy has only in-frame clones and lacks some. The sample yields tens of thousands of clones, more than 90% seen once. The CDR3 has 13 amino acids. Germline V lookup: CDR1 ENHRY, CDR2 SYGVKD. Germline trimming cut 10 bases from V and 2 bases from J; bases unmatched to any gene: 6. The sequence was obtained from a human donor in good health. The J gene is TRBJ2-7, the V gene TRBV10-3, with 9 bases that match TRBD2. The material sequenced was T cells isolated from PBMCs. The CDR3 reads CATVAGDPYEQYF. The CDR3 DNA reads TGTGCCACCGTAGCGGGGGATCCCTACGAGCAGTACTTC.